The next 24 T cell receptor beta chains were all read from a single sample in a study of cytomegalovirus exposure and HLA in healthy donors (dated by TCRdb to about 2017). Library creation used the immunoSEQ multiplex PCR assay. A mixture of 60 forward primers for TCR Vbeta segments and 13 reverse primers for TCR Jbeta segments was used in the multiplex PCR. TCRdb took over this immuneACCESS table, retaining in-frame rearrangements with V and J assigned. Such tables are incomplete; in checked studies, under half of the missing clones stem from an unresolved V gene, and the remainder is unexplained. The sample table records some 100,000 clones; about three fifths of these occur just once. Of the sample, 4.5% to 7% falls within the top ten clones. The sequencing input was PBMCs. The receptors originated from a woman aged 25 to 39 in good health and CMV-seropositive.

A few counts support this clone. V usage is TRBV9 and J usage is TRBJ2-7; D gene ambiguous. Germline values: CDR1 SGDLS, CDR2 YYNGEE. The CDR3 runs 14 residues. Between the trimmed V and J ends, which lost 0 bases and 0 bases, there was a span of 7 bases. The CDR3 DNA reads as TGTGCCAGCAGCGTAGATAACTACTCCTACGAGCAGTACTTC. It codes for CASSVDNYSYEQYF.

J is TRBJ2-3 and V is TRBV4-1; 8 bases align to TRBD2. This CDR3 is 15 amino acids long. Germline values: CDR1 MGHRA, CDR2 YSYEKL. The V segment lost 4 bases and the J segment 5 bases; nucleotides outside the gene matches: 8. The CDR3 region has the DNA TGCGCCAGCAGCCCCGGGACTAGTGATCTAGATACGCAGTATTTT. This codes for CASSPGTSDLDTQYF.

The V gene is TRBV5-6, the J gene TRBJ2-1, with 15 nucleotides matching TRBD2. Germline V CDR1 and CDR2: SGHDT, YYEEEE. This CDR3 comprises 14 residues. Trimming at V came to 3 bases and at J to 16 bases, leaving 8 bases not matched to a gene. This CDR3 is CASSSRTSGGVDFF. The CDR3 DNA reads as TGTGCCAGCAGCTCCCGGACTAGCGGGGGGGTGGATTTCTTC.

The rearrangement links TRBV14 to TRBJ1-5; the D gene is possibly TRBD1 (5 bases). CDR1 is SGHDN, CDR2 FVKESK, per germline. V lost 1 base to trimming and J lost 4 bases, with 14 bases between them. CDR3 length: 16 residues. CDR3 sequence: CASSQGGVEANQPQHF. The CDR3 DNA sequence: TGTGCCAGCAGCCAAGGGGGGGTAGAGGCAAATCAGCCCCAGCATTTT.

The chain couples TRBV6-5 to TRBJ1-4; 11 bases map to TRBD1. Germline V gene data show CDR1 as MNHEY and CDR2 as SVGAGI. CDR3 length equals 16 residues. V trimming: 2 bases; J trimming: 8 bases; junction bases outside the gene matches: 7. The CDR3 region is CASSYMTGTGGEKLFF. CDR3 in DNA: TGTGCCAGCAGTTACATGACCGGGACAGGGGGAGAAAAACTGTTTTTT.

The V gene is TRBV28, the J gene TRBJ2-2; no definite D call. V was clipped by 6 bases and J by 4 bases, with 9 bases between them. The germline V gene encodes CDR1 MDHEN and CDR2 SYDVKM. The CDR3 covers 13 residues. In DNA, the CDR3 is TGTGCCAGCAGCCCCCCGGGCACCGGGGAGCTGTTTTTT. This translates into CASSPPGTGELFF.

The chain has TRBV4-3 and TRBJ1-1; D remains unclear. The germline CDR1 and CDR2 sequences are LGHNA and YSLEER. The CDR3 contains 15 residues. Deletions cut 1 base from V and 0 bases from J, with 9 bases between. In DNA form, the CDR3 reads TGCGCCAGCAGCCAAGTGGCAGGCCTGAACACTGAAGCTTTCTTT. Residues: CASSQVAGLNTEAFF.

This clone was counted only a few times. CDR3 sequence reads: CASSKGLAGTEQFF. In DNA form, the CDR3 reads TGTGCCAGCAGTAAGGGACTAGCGGGGACTGAGCAGTTCTTC. V usage is TRBV2 and J usage is TRBJ2-1; 13 bases are a match to TRBD2. CDR1 SNHLY and CDR2 FYNNEI come from the germline V gene. CDR3 size: 14 residues. The V and J ends lost 5 bases and 9 bases, in that order; junction bases with no gene match: 4.

This clone has more than one count but fewer than ten. The J gene is TRBJ2-3, the V gene TRBV5-5; 10 nucleotides agree with TRBD2. Per germline, CDR1 SGHKS and CDR2 YYEKEE (reference sequence). With V trimmed by 6 bases and J by 6 bases, 10 bases remained unmatched. This CDR3 is 15 amino acids long. The CDR3 sequence: CASMGLAGVIDTQYF. The DNA for the CDR3 is TGTGCCAGCATGGGGCTAGCGGGGGTTATTGATACGCAGTATTTT.

The V gene is TRBV30, the J gene TRBJ1-4; perhaps TRBD1 as D (6 bases). CDR3 length: 13 amino acids. Per germline, CDR1 GTSNPN and CDR2 SVGIG (reference sequence). With 2 bases removed from V and 8 bases from J, the gap between germline ends came to 12 bases. The CDR3 bases are TGTGCCTGGAGTTCAGGGGTGGAGGAAAAACTGTTTTTT. This sequence encodes CAWSSGVEEKLFF.

The V gene is TRBV28, the J gene TRBJ1-1; D gene ambiguous. Germline-derived CDR1 and CDR2 are MDHEN and SYDVKM. Trimming left V 2 bases short and J 14 bases short, with 18 bases between. The CDR3 sequence is 13 residues long. CDR3 amino acids: CASSLQEGREKFF. CDR3 sequence (DNA): TGTGCCAGCAGTTTACAAGAAGGGAGGGAAAAATTCTTT.

This chain links TRBV10-1 with TRBJ2-7; 15 bases are a match to TRBD2. The junction had 2 bases not matched to a gene; V was cut back by 2 bases and J by 0 bases. CDR1 and CDR2 (germline): WNHNN, SYGVQD (reference sequence). CDR3 size: 17 residues. The CDR3 sequence is CASSEGTSGGNSYEQYF. In nucleotides, the CDR3 is TGCGCCAGCAGTGAGGGGACTAGCGGGGGGAACTCCTACGAGCAGTACTTC.

Of note for this clone: The junction and the germline gene differ at one end; a read error may be behind it. The rearrangement uses TRBV7-2 and TRBJ1-2; TRBD1 is a possible D gene (6 bases). The V gene's germline CDR1 is SGHTA and CDR2 FQGNSA. The CDR3 sequence is 14 residues long. This chain's CDR3 is CASSLDRDIDGYPF. The CDR3 DNA reads as TGTGCCAGCAGCTTAGACAGGGACATTGATGGCTACCCCTTC.

The rearrangement links TRBV6-6 to TRBJ1-5, with 7 bases identical to TRBD1. J was trimmed by 4 bases and V by 6 bases; bases with no gene match: 3. The germline V gene encodes CDR1 MNHNY and CDR2 SVGAGI (reference sequence). This CDR3 has 13 amino acids. The CDR3 region is CASRSTGNQPQHF. The CDR3 region has the DNA TGTGCCAGCAGATCGACAGGGAATCAGCCCCAGCATTTT.

This chain uses TRBV29-1 with TRBJ2-1, with 7 bases matching TRBD1. Germline V gives CDR1 SQVTM, CDR2 ANQGSEA. The junction had 6 bases not matched to a gene; V was cut back by 4 bases and J by 6 bases. This CDR3 has 13 residues. This CDR3 is CSVVTGVVNEQFF. CDR3 nucleotides: TGCAGCGTTGTCACAGGGGTAGTCAATGAGCAGTTCTTC.

This clone appeared once. J is TRBJ1-1 and V is TRBV5-4; D call uncertain. CDR1 and CDR2 (germline): SGHNT, YYREEE (reference sequence). The germline V and J ends were trimmed by 0 bases and 1 base, with 4 bases remaining between them. This CDR3 is 13 amino acids long. This CDR3 is CASSLDQNTEAFF. The CDR3 DNA reads TGTGCCAGCAGCTTGGATCAGAACACTGAAGCTTTCTTT.

With regard to this clone: Other DNA sequences from this sample encode an identical CDR3 as well. The V gene is TRBV6-6, the J gene TRBJ2-7; the D is unclear. This CDR3 is 11 amino acids long. The V gene's germline CDR1 is MNHNY and CDR2 SVGAGI (reference sequence). Trimming took off 6 bases at V and 5 bases at J, with 8 bases between the two ends. Written as DNA, the CDR3 is TGTGCCAGCAGCAGTCTTAACGAGCAGTACTTC. Protein product: CASSSLNEQYF.

The chain couples TRBV30 to TRBJ1-2, with TRBD1 matching over 9 bases. Germline trimming cut 1 base from V and 8 bases from J; bases unmatched to any gene: 5. The CDR3 totals 13 residues. The germline V gene has CDR1 GTSNPN and CDR2 SVGIG (reference sequence). This CDR3 is CAWSAGTGLGYTF. DNA for the CDR3: TGTGCCTGGAGTGCCGGGACAGGGCTGGGCTACACCTTC.

V and J are TRBV19 and TRBJ1-6; TRBD1 matches 7 bases. Per the germline V gene, CDR1 is LNHDA and CDR2 is SQIVND (reference sequence). V gave up 6 bases and J gave up 10 bases; unmatched junction bases: 6. This CDR3 is 13 amino acids long. CDR3 amino acids: CASRRTGESPLHF. The CDR3 region has the DNA TGTGCCAGTAGGAGAACAGGGGAATCACCCCTCCACTTT.

A remark on this clone: Other DNA variants within this sample encode the same CDR3. This chain links TRBV6-1 with TRBJ2-7, with 11 bases fitting TRBD2. The CDR3 consists of 15 residues. J lost 3 bases, V lost 2 bases, and 3 bases had no gene match. The V gene's germline CDR1 is MNHNS and CDR2 SASEGT. This chain's CDR3 is CASSEPGLAGYEQYF. DNA for the CDR3: TGTGCCAGCAGTGAACCCGGACTAGCGGGCTACGAGCAGTACTTC.

This rearrangement joins TRBV6-6 to TRBJ2-3; maybe TRBD1 (6 bases). The V and J ends lost 10 bases and 1 base respectively, with 15 bases between them. The CDR3 consists of 14 residues. Germline V gene lookup returns CDR1 MNHNY and CDR2 SVGAGI (reference sequence). The CDR3: CATSRDTRTDTQYF. The CDR3 bases are TGTGCCACCTCGAGGGACACTCGCACAGATACGCAGTATTTT.

The V call is TRBV28, the J call TRBJ1-6, with D possibly TRBD1 on 6 matching bases. CDR1 is MDHEN and CDR2 is SYDVKM in the germline V gene. Deletions cut 4 bases from V and 8 bases from J, with 27 bases between. This CDR3 spans 19 amino acids. CDR3 sequence: CASSSIGFRLRDTDSPLHF. The CDR3 nucleotides read TGTGCCAGCAGTTCGATTGGCTTCCGCCTCAGGGACACTGATTCACCCCTCCACTTT.

V is TRBV7-2 and J is TRBJ1-2, with D possibly being TRBD1 (6 bases). The ends were cut back, 1 base at V and 8 bases at J, with 14 bases in the middle. Germline V gene sequence: CDR1 SGHTA, CDR2 FQGNSA. The CDR3 is 14 residues long. The CDR3 bases are TGTGCCAGCAGCTTAGGGGGGGGCACGGGCGGCTACACCTTC. It yields the protein CASSLGGGTGGYTF.

This rearrangement joins TRBV19 to TRBJ1-2; weak D call: TRBD1 (5 bases). V was pared by 8 bases and J by 0 bases, with 13 bases between. Germline CDR1 and CDR2: LNHDA and SQIVND (reference sequence). The CDR3 runs 14 residues. The CDR3 DNA sequence: TGTGCCAGTTTACGGGGGGATGCTAACTATGGCTACACCTTC. Its translation is CASLRGDANYGYTF.